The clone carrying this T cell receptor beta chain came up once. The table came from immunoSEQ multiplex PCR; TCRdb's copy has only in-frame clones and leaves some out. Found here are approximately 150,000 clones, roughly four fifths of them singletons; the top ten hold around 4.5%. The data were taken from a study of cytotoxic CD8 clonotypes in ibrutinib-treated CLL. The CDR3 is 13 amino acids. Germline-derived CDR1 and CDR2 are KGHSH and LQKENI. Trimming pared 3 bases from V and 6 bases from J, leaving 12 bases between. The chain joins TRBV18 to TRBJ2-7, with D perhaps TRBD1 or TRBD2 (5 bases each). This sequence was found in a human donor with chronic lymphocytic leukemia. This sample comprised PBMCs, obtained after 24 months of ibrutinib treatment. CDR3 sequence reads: CASSPGDAPEQYF. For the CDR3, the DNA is TGTGCCAGCTCACCGGGGGACGCACCCGAGCAGTACTTC.